The rows below give T cell receptor beta chains drawn from one sample of a study of CD8+ T cells in alopecia areata. Libraries were prepared by immunoSEQ multiplex PCR; TCRdb keeps only in-frame clonotypes and omits some of them. In the table there are a few hundred thousand clones, more than 30% of which are singletons. Sequencing was performed on CD4+ T cells sorted from blood, taken around week 34, from a patient treated with tofacitinib. The receptors derive from a human donor with alopecia areata. Both conserved end residues are part of each CDR3. Each record gives: V gene, clone size, CDR3 protein. The size of a clone is reported for some rows only, either as once, few or many, or as a class for expanded clones.

V gene: TRBV4-2
clone size: -
CDR3 protein: CASSRDGTSRYNEQFF

V gene: TRBV14
clone size: -
CDR3 protein: CASSRAGMNTEAFF

V gene: TRBV28
clone size: -
CDR3 protein: CASATGPGGTEAFF

V gene: TRBV2
clone size: -
CDR3 protein: CASSTHRQNTEAFF

V gene: TRBV14
clone size: -
CDR3 protein: CASSRPGQLSYNEQFF

V gene: TRBV19
clone size: few
CDR3 protein: CASKSQALGTEAFF

V gene: TRBV30
clone size: once
CDR3 protein: CAWSYGQWDGYTF

V gene: TRBV29-1
clone size: -
CDR3 protein: CSVRDRVISYEQYF

V gene: TRBV4-1
clone size: many
CDR3 protein: CASRSTGFNQPQHF

V gene: TRBV2
clone size: -
CDR3 protein: CASSELAGSYNEQFF

V gene: TRBV6-5
clone size: -
CDR3 protein: CASSYEGANGNTIYF

V gene: TRBV11-2
clone size: -
CDR3 protein: CASSLVGGTRGYTF

V gene: TRBV27
clone size: few
CDR3 protein: CASSYQWTGWGKLFF

V gene: TRBV14
clone size: many
CDR3 protein: CASSQFWGNEQFF

V gene: TRBV27
clone size: -
CDR3 protein: CASSLVSSGDLKNF

V gene: TRBV7-8
clone size: once
CDR3 protein: CASSLGTSYNEQFF

V gene: TRBV5-4
clone size: -
CDR3 protein: CASSFYGSNYGYTF

V gene: TRBV7-3
clone size: few
CDR3 protein: CASSRTGHEQYF

V gene: TRBV4-1
clone size: -
CDR3 protein: CASSHDRGRGNEQFF

V gene: TRBV19
clone size: few
CDR3 protein: CASTTGFHGQPQHF

V gene: TRBV25-1
clone size: -
CDR3 protein: CASSEGGAGQFF

V gene: TRBV10-3
clone size: -
CDR3 protein: CASGRREQETQYF

V gene: TRBV5-1
clone size: -
CDR3 protein: CASSLGPAEETQYF

V gene: TRBV4-2
clone size: -
CDR3 protein: CASSQVASGGIYEQYF

V gene: TRBV7-8
clone size: few
CDR3 protein: CASTLDRGFIGNQPQHF

V gene: TRBV7-9
clone size: few
CDR3 protein: CASSGRWGRSDYEQYF

V gene: TRBV29-1
clone size: -
CDR3 protein: CSVVVGTGTGNYLLAKNIQYF

V gene: TRBV9
clone size: -
CDR3 protein: CASSDGTGVGNTEAFF

V gene: TRBV5-1
clone size: -
CDR3 protein: CASSPGQTNTDTQYF

V gene: TRBV2
clone size: once
CDR3 protein: CASSVSQVSNQPQHF